The 27 T cell receptor beta chains listed next were all sequenced from one sample in a study of blood T cell repertoires in COVID-19. Assay used: immunoSEQ multiplex PCR; TCRdb lists only in-frame clones, some missing. The sample has around 300,000 clones; more than 75% are singletons. Material: peripheral blood. These receptors all come from a woman between 45 and 65 years old with active or convalescent COVID-19.

The gene calls are TRBV6-2 or TRBV6-3 and TRBJ1-1; D call uncertain. The CDR3 extends over 16 amino acids. Germline CDR1 and CDR2: MNHEY and SVGEGT. The V end lost 0 bases, the J end lost 2 bases, and 13 bases lay between the germline ends. CDR3 region: CASSYSNTRLNTEAFF. In nucleotides, the CDR3 is TGTGCCAGCAGTTACTCGAATACCAGACTTAACACTGAAGCTTTCTTT.

The chain recombines TRBV21-1 with TRBJ1-1; TRBD1 is the table's D call and was not checked against the DNA. TRBV21-1 is listed as a pseudogene. The CDR3 totals 18 residues. The CDR3 loop reads CASFQVETGSLWDTEAFF. The CDR3 nucleotides read TGTGCCAGCTTCCAAGTGGAGACAGGGTCTCTATGGGACACTGAAGCTTTCTTT.

The V and J genes are TRBV29-1 and TRBJ2-3, with 9 bases identical to TRBD1. V lost 4 bases and J lost 2; bases outside the gene matches: 10. The length of the CDR3 is 16 residues. Germline CDR1 reads SQVTM; CDR2 reads ANQGSEA. The CDR3 spells CSVVRGGTGYTDTQYF. The CDR3 DNA sequence: TGCAGCGTTGTTCGAGGGGGGACAGGGTACACAGATACGCAGTATTTT.

V gene TRBV7-9 combines with J gene TRBJ2-2, with a tentative D call TRBD1 (7 bases). The V gene's germline CDR1 is SEHNR and CDR2 FQNEAQ (reference sequence). The CDR3 has 17 amino acids. Trimming stripped 3 bases from V and 4 bases from J, with 18 bases between. In DNA, the CDR3 is TGTGCCAGCAGCTTTCTGTCTAGACAGGGAGGCACCGGGGAGCTGTTTTTT. Its translation: CASSFLSRQGGTGELFF.

This clone was observed a handful of times. The V and J genes are TRBV2 and TRBJ1-6, with D unclear. Germline assignment: CDR1 SNHLY and CDR2 FYNNEI. The CDR3 covers 15 residues. Trimming pared 6 bases from V and 5 bases from J, leaving 14 bases between. In DNA, the CDR3 is TGTGCCAGCAGGATAAGGGAGGACGATAATTCACCCCTCCACTTT. This translates into CASRIREDDNSPLHF.

This chain uses TRBV28 with TRBJ1-6, with a weak D call TRBD1 (5 bases). Trimming stripped 3 bases from V and 7 bases from J, with 10 bases between. CDR1 MDHEN and CDR2 SYDVKM come from the germline V gene. This CDR3 is built from 14 residues. The CDR3 DNA sequence: TGTGCCAGCAGTTTGGCCCGGGGGAATTCACCCCTCCACTTT. This encodes CASSLARGNSPLHF.

The V and J genes are TRBV24-1 and TRBJ1-1; perhaps TRBD1 as D (6 bases). Germline CDR1 is KGHDR and CDR2 is SFDVKD. The ends were cut back, 3 bases at V and 1 base at J, with 14 bases in the middle. CDR3 length equals 16 residues. CDR3 bases: TGTGCCACCAGTGATCCCACATACAGGGAGAACACTGAAGCTTTCTTT. It codes for CATSDPTYRENTEAFF.

The chain has TRBV19 and TRBJ1-1, with D possibly TRBD1 on 5 matching bases. The CDR3 extends over 15 amino acids. Trimming took 6 bases from V and 3 from J, leaving 17 bases between them. Per the germline V gene, CDR1 is LNHDA and CDR2 is SQIVND (reference sequence). The DNA of the CDR3 is TGTGCCAGTAGCCTGGGGGGGGGACGATACACTGAAGCTTTCTTT. Its translation is CASSLGGGRYTEAFF.

This chain links TRBV6-5 with TRBJ1-1; D remains unclear. The germline V gene encodes CDR1 MNHEY and CDR2 SVGAGI. There are 14 residues in the CDR3. V lost 10 bases to trimming and J lost 4 bases, with 19 bases between them. The CDR3 sequence: CATTKNGWSTEAFF. CDR3 nucleotides: TGTGCCACCACAAAAAACGGGTGGAGCACTGAAGCTTTCTTT.

The V and J genes are TRBV19 and TRBJ2-7; 8 bases match TRBD1. J gave up 1 base and V 4 bases, and 3 bases lay outside the gene matches. CDR1 is LNHDA and CDR2 is SQIVND in the germline V gene (reference sequence). The CDR3 loop spans 14 amino acids. This chain's CDR3 is CASSKDRGSYEQYF. The DNA for the CDR3 is TGTGCCAGTAGTAAAGACAGGGGTTCCTACGAGCAGTACTTC.

V gene TRBV2 combines with J gene TRBJ2-1; TRBD2 matches at 8 bases. The germline V gene encodes CDR1 SNHLY and CDR2 FYNNEI. The CDR3 totals 15 residues. Trimming cost V 6 bases and J 7 bases; bases outside gene matches: 11. CDR3 amino acids: CASSPSGSRGNEQFF. The DNA for the CDR3 is TGTGCCAGCAGCCCCAGCGGGAGTAGAGGGAATGAGCAGTTCTTC. The full variable domain, in which reference TRBV2 and TRBJ2-1 provide the parts outside the CDR3, is EPEVTQTPSHQVTQMGQEVILRCVPISNHLYFYWYRQILGQKVEFLVSFYNNEISEKSEIFDDQFSVERPDGSNFTLKIRSTKLEDSAMYFCASSPSGSRGNEQFFGPGTRLTVL.

This chain links TRBV7-2 with TRBJ2-7, with D possibly TRBD2 on 6 matching bases. The CDR3 contains 15 residues. V shed 5 bases and J shed 0 bases, with 14 bases lying between them. CDR1 SGHTA and CDR2 FQGNSA come from the germline V gene. The CDR3 region has the DNA TGTGCCAGCAGCCCGAGGAGGGGACTCTCCTACGAGCAGTACTTC. Protein: CASSPRRGLSYEQYF.

This clone was seen a handful of times. The chain uses TRBV28 and TRBJ1-2, with D uncertain. The CDR3 has 15 amino acids. V was cut by 2 bases and J by 2 bases, with 12 bases left in between. Germline V CDR1 and CDR2: MDHEN, SYDVKM. The CDR3 region has the DNA TGTGCCAGCAGTTTAACGAACCCAGCGAACTATGGCTACACCTTC. The encoded protein is CASSLTNPANYGYTF.

The genes are TRBV5-4 and TRBJ2-7; 7 bases line up with TRBD2. CDR3 length equals 18 residues. Germline CDR1 and CDR2: SGHNT and YYREEE (reference sequence). The V segment lost 2 bases and the J segment 4 bases; nucleotides outside the gene matches: 18. The CDR3 region has the DNA TGTGCCAGCAGCTTTGGGGGGGGGAAAACCACTTTCCCTTACGAGCAGTACTTC. It is translated as CASSFGGGKTTFPYEQYF.

The chain recombines TRBV27 with TRBJ1-6, with D unclear. CDR1 is MNHEY and CDR2 is SMNVEV in the germline V gene (reference sequence). The length of the CDR3 is 19 residues. V dropped 0 bases and J dropped 0 bases, with 15 bases sitting between them. In DNA, the CDR3 is TGTGCCAGCAGTTTATCGGGTGACTATCCGGGCTCCTATAATTCACCCCTCCACTTT. This gives the protein CASSLSGDYPGSYNSPLHF.

The gene calls are TRBV29-1 and TRBJ2-7; 7 positions match TRBD1. This CDR3 has 12 amino acids. The ends lost 4 bases at V and 6 bases at J; junction bases unmatched: 6. From germline, CDR1 is SQVTM and CDR2 ANQGSEA. In DNA, the CDR3 is TGCAGCGTTGGACAGGGATCCGTCGAGCAGTACTTC. Translation: CSVGQGSVEQYF.

This chain joins TRBV5-1 and TRBJ2-7, with D possibly matching TRBD1 (5 bases). Germline V CDR1 and CDR2: SGHRS, YFSETQ. The CDR3 extends over 13 amino acids. V dropped 1 base and J dropped 3 bases, with 8 bases sitting between them. CDR3 residues: CASSLSQGYEQYF. CDR3 DNA: TGCGCCAGCAGCTTGAGCCAGGGCTACGAGCAGTACTTC.

The CDR3 bases are TGTGCCAGCACCCCGACTAGCGGAAGCTCCTACAATGAGCAGTTCTTC. Translating gives CASTPTSGSSYNEQFF. V gene TRBV3-1 (or the pseudogene TRBV3-2) combines with J gene TRBJ2-1; 9 positions agree with TRBD2. J lost 0 bases, V lost 7 bases, and 7 bases had no gene match. CDR3 size: 16 residues. Germline V gene sequence: CDR1 LGHDT, CDR2 YNNKEL (reference sequence).

The V gene is TRBV5-6, the J gene TRBJ1-1; no clear D. V was shortened by 2 bases and J by 0 bases, with 8 bases between the two germline ends. Germline assignment: CDR1 SGHDT and CDR2 YYEEEE. The CDR3 is made up of 14 amino acids. The CDR3 reads CASSFDTMNTEAFF. CDR3 DNA sequence: TGTGCCAGCAGCTTTGACACCATGAACACTGAAGCTTTCTTT.

Only a few counts were recorded for this clone. The chain couples TRBV28 to TRBJ1-6; D might be TRBD1 (5 bases). The CDR3 runs to 14 residues. Trimming took 2 bases from V and 8 from J, leaving 10 bases between them. CDR1 is MDHEN, CDR2 SYDVKM, per germline. CDR3 DNA sequence: TGTGCCAGCAGTTTACTTGGCAGGGATTCACCCCTCCACTTT. The encoded protein is CASSLLGRDSPLHF.

The rearrangement joins TRBV24-1 to TRBJ1-2, with 8 positions matching TRBD1. CDR1 and CDR2 from the germline V gene are KGHDR and SFDVKD. The CDR3 is 15 amino acids. The trim removed 3 bases at V and 3 bases at J, leaving 5 bases unmatched. The CDR3 DNA follows: TGTGCCACCAGTGATCCGACAGGGGTAGACTATGGCTACACCTTC. This codes for CATSDPTGVDYGYTF.

V and J are TRBV19 and TRBJ2-7; 11 bases match TRBD2. V lost 4 bases to trimming and J lost 4 bases; unmatched junction nucleotides: 3. Germline V CDR1 and CDR2: LNHDA, SQIVND (reference sequence). The CDR3 is 14 amino acids. The CDR3, as DNA: TGTGCCAGTAGTAAAGGGACTAGCGGATACGAGCAGTACTTC. Its translation: CASSKGTSGYEQYF. The variable domain in full, with the rest retrieved from reference TRBV19 and TRBJ2-7, is DGGITQSPKYLFRKEGQNVTLSCEQNLNHDAMYWYRQDPGQGLRLIYYSQIVNDFQKGDIAEGYSVSREKKESFPLTVTSAQKNPTAFYLCASSKGTSGYEQYFGPGTRLTVT.

The chain employs TRBV2 and TRBJ1-1; no clear D. The V gene's germline CDR1 is SNHLY and CDR2 FYNNEI. Trimming pared 8 bases from V and 2 bases from J, leaving 12 bases between. The CDR3 has 13 amino acids. The CDR3 loop is CASRQVGNTEAFF. The CDR3 coding sequence is TGTGCCAGCCGCCAGGTCGGTAACACTGAAGCTTTCTTT.

DNA for the CDR3: TGTGCCAGCAGTGAGGCGGGCGCGGGGAGCGAGCAGTACTTC. Protein product: CASSEAGAGSEQYF. The rearrangement uses TRBV6-4 and TRBJ2-7, with D possibly TRBD2 on 6 matching bases. The CDR3 runs to 14 residues. Germline loops: CDR1 MRHNA, CDR2 SNTAGT. V was clipped by 3 bases and J by 6 bases, with 15 bases between them.

The chain carries TRBV5-1 and TRBJ2-7; 8 bases match TRBD1. CDR3 length: 14 residues. CDR1 SGHRS and CDR2 YFSETQ come from the germline V gene. V dropped 4 bases and J dropped 4; count of bases not matched to a gene: 7. The CDR3 loop is CASSTLDRGYEQYF. CDR3 nucleotides: TGCGCCAGCAGCACCCTCGACAGGGGATACGAGCAGTACTTC.

J is TRBJ2-5 and V is TRBV30; D remains ambiguous. V was trimmed by 0 bases and J by 5 bases, leaving 4 bases between them. Germline values: CDR1 GTSNPN, CDR2 SVGIG (reference sequence). The CDR3 is made up of 11 amino acids. This CDR3 is CAWSVEETQYF. CDR3 DNA sequence: TGTGCCTGGAGTGTCGAGGAGACCCAGTACTTC.

The rearrangement links TRBV7-3 to TRBJ2-3, with 12 bases matching TRBD2. The CDR3 sequence is 15 residues long. The J segment lost 5 bases and the V segment lost 0 bases, leaving 0 bases of the junction unmatched. Germline V lookup: CDR1 SGHTA, CDR2 FQGTGA. The CDR3 region has the DNA TGTGCCAGCAGCTTAACGGGACTAGCGGGAGATACGCAGTATTTT. It yields the protein CASSLTGLAGDTQYF.